This T cell receptor beta chain stems from a study of T cells after yellow fever vaccination. About the study: Preparation used SMART-Seq v4 Ultra Low Input for the low-cell-number fractions.

This clonotype has a handful of counts. As yet, its antigen is unknown. This CDR3 has 15 residues. Germline loops: CDR1 LGHNA, CDR2 YSLEER. With 3 bases removed from V and 1 base from J, the gap between germline ends came to 12 bases. Study-level results: The appearance of a small share of clonotypes in both CD4 and CD8 compartments was observed. Any FACS-sorted repertoire could hold abundant clonotypes that contaminate it from the bulk population.

Template switching with 5'RACE generated the TCR cDNA and added a universal primer site and UMIs. Via MiXCR, TCRdb re-called the 5' RACE reads, giving one row per CDR3 protein. The sample lists approximately 300,000 distinct CDR3 sequences, around 10% occurring once. This receptor was taken from a man between 18 and 29 years old who received the YFV17D yellow fever vaccine. The chain joins TRBV4-3 to TRBJ2-5; D assignment may be TRBD1 or TRBD2 (5 bases each). The sample here was CD4+ T cells sorted from PBMCs, taken 45 days after the yellow fever booster vaccination. Here the CDR3 reads CASSQVRDGQETQYF. For the CDR3, the DNA is TGCGCCAGCAGCCAGGTCCGGGACGGCCAAGAGACCCAGTACTTC.